The clone carrying this T cell receptor (beta chain) occurred many times. Its antigen is not known. Each CDR3 protein gets one entry after TCRdb re-called the 5' RACE reads with MiXCR. The sample comprises hundreds of thousands of distinct CDR3 sequences, less than 10% of which are singletons, and approximately 7% rests with the top ten. The CDR3 is made up of 14 amino acids. Losses at the gene ends were 0 bases for V and 2 bases for J; bases not matched to a gene: 3. Germline V gene lookup returns CDR1 DFQATT and CDR2 SNEGSKA (reference sequence). This specimen belongs to a study of CD8 T cells in ankylosing spondylitis. General study findings and limits: Some of these motif variants have turned up before, in reports on reactive arthritis synovial fluid and blood. Significantly higher representation of disease-linked clones was reported for matched ankylosing spondylitis synovial fluid.

The V call is TRBV20-1, the J call TRBJ2-5; 7 bases fit TRBD1. The material sequenced was blood, either unsorted or a sorted T cell fraction (not recorded which). The origin of this receptor is a male donor with ankylosing spondylitis or in good health (not recorded which). The CDR3 sequence is CSARDRGKQETQYF. CDR3 in DNA: TGCAGTGCTAGAGACAGGGGGAAACAAGAGACCCAGTACTTC.